This T cell receptor (beta chain) was identified in a study of control samples from healthy donors and cancer patients. The sample holds one count of this clone. Assay used: immunoSEQ multiplex PCR; TCRdb lists only in-frame clones, some missing. The table shows 35,000 to 55,000 clones, with about 89% occurring only once. The V gene's germline CDR1 is SGHAT and CDR2 FQNNGV. CDR3 length: 14 amino acids. Trimming took 2 bases from V and 0 from J, leaving 4 bases between them. The genes are TRBV11-2 and TRBJ1-4; no definite D call. The specimen was PBMCs. The TCR was taken from a woman in her fifties or sixties with lung cancer. The CDR3 loop is CASSLSATNEKLFF. In DNA, the CDR3 is TGTGCCAGCAGCTTATCTGCAACTAATGAAAAACTGTTTTTT.